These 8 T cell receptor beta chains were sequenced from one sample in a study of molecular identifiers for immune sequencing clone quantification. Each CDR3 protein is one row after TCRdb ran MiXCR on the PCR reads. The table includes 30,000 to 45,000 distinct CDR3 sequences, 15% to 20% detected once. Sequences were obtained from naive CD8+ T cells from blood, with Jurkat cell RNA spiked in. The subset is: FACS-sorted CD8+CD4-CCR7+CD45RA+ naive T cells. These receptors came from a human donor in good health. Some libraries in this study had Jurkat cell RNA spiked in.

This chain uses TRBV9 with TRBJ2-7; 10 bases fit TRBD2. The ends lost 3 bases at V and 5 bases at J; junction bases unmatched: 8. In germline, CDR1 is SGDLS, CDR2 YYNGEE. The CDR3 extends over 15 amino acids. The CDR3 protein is CASSAEAGGLDEQYF. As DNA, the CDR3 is TGTGCCAGCAGCGCCGAAGCGGGAGGGTTGGACGAGCAGTACTTC. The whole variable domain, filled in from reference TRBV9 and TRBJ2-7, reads DSGVTQTPKHLITATGQRVTLRCSPRSGDLSVYWYQQSLDQGLQFLIQYYNGEERAKGNILERFSAQQFPDLHSELNLSSLELGDSALYFCASSAEAGGLDEQYFGPGTRLTVT.

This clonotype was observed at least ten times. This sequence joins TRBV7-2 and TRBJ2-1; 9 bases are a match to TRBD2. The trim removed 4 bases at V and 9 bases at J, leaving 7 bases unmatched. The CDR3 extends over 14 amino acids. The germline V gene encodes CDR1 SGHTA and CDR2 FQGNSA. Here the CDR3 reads CASSSSGMGGEQFF. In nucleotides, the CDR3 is TGTGCCAGCAGCTCTAGCGGGATGGGCGGTGAGCAGTTCTTC.

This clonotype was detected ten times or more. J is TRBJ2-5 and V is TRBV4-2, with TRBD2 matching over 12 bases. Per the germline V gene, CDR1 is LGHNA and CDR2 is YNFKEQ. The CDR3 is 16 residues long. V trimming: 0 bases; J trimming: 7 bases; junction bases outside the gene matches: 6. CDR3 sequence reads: CASSQESRGLAGTQYF. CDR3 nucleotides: TGTGCCAGCAGCCAAGAATCCAGGGGACTAGCGGGGACCCAGTACTTC.

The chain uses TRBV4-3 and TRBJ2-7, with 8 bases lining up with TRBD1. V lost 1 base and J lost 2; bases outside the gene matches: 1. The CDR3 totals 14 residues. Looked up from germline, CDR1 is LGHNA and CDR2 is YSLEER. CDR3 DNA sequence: TGCGCCAGCAGCCAAGGGGGACAGGCCTACGAGCAGTACTTC. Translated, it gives CASSQGGQAYEQYF.

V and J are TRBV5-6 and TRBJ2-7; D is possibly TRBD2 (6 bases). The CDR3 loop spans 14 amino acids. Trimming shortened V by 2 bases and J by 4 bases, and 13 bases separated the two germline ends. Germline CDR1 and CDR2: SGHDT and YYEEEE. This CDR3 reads CASSLPGALYEQYF. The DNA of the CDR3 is TGTGCCAGCAGCTTACCGGGAGCTTTATACGAGCAGTACTTC.

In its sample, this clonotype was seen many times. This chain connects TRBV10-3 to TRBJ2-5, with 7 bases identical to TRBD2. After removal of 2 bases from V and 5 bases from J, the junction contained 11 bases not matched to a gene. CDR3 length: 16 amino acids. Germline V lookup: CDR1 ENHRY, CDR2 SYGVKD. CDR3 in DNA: TGTGCCATCAGTGAGATCTGGGCGGGAGATGTTGAGACCCAGTACTTC. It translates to CAISEIWAGDVETQYF.

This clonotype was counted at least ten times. Here the CDR3 DNA reads TGTGCCAGCAGTGATGGGCAGGGGGGCAATGAGCAGTTCTTC. Protein: CASSDGQGGNEQFF. The chain uses TRBV2 and TRBJ2-1; maybe TRBD1 (7 bases). V was pared by 3 bases and J by 6 bases, with 12 bases between. This CDR3 has 14 residues. Per germline, CDR1 SNHLY and CDR2 FYNNEI.

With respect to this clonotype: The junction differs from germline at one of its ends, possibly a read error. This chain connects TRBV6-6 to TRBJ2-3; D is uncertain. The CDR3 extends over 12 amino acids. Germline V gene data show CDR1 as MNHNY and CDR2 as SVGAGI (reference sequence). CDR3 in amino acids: CAGSYSTDTQYF. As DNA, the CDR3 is TGTGCCGGCAGTTACTCGACAGATACGCAGTATTTT.